Below are 5 T cell receptor beta chains sequenced from a single sample in a study of sequential checkpoint blockade in melanoma. Treatment here: randomized to nivolumab then ipilimumab (arm A) or the reverse (arm B). Profiling relied on immunoSEQ multiplex PCR, and the TCRdb table lists in-frame clones only, not all of them. Here the sample spans about 24,000 clones, roughly four fifths being singletons. The starting material was CD8+ T cells sorted from blood (inferred from file names), obtained from a patient given nivolumab and ipilimumab in sequence. The receptor set was obtained from a human donor with melanoma.

In its sample, this clone was seen once. The rearrangement uses TRBV5-1 and TRBJ1-1, with a weak D call TRBD1 (5 bases). Trimming cost V 4 bases and J 2 bases, with 21 bases left between them. CDR1 is SGHRS and CDR2 is YFSETQ in the germline V gene. The CDR3 contains 17 residues. The CDR3: CASSPLRGGAVNTEAFF. The DNA for the CDR3 is TGCGCCAGCAGCCCCCTTCGAGGTGGGGCAGTCAACACTGAAGCTTTCTTT.

The V call is TRBV30, the J call TRBJ1-2; D unresolved. This CDR3 is 13 amino acids long. CDR1 and CDR2 (germline): GTSNPN, SVGIG (reference sequence). With 4 bases removed from V and 8 bases from J, the gap between germline ends came to 17 bases. The CDR3 region is CAWMRGMMSGYTF. The CDR3 DNA is TGTGCCTGGATGCGGGGAATGATGTCAGGCTACACCTTC.

The table lists this clone with a few counts. The rearrangement uses TRBV28 and TRBJ1-2; possible D gene TRBD1, 6 bases. CDR3 length equals 15 residues. V was shortened by 8 bases and J by 5 bases, with 21 bases between the two germline ends. Germline V gives CDR1 MDHEN, CDR2 SYDVKM. The CDR3 loop reads CASRLGGATWYGYTF. In nucleotides, the CDR3 is TGTGCCAGCCGGTTGGGGGGGGCGACCTGGTATGGCTACACCTTC.

V usage is TRBV7-9 and J usage is TRBJ2-2, with D perhaps TRBD1 (6 bases). Germline V CDR1 and CDR2: SEHNR, FQNEAQ (reference sequence). The CDR3 is made up of 15 amino acids. V gave up 5 bases and J gave up 2 bases, with 12 bases separating them. CDR3 protein: CASSDRLQNTGELFF. The CDR3 region has the DNA TGTGCCAGCAGCGACAGGTTACAAAACACCGGGGAGCTGTTTTTT.

The V and J genes are TRBV6-5 and TRBJ2-7; TRBD1 matches 7 bases. The ends lost 4 bases at V and 3 bases at J; junction bases unmatched: 9. The germline CDR1 and CDR2 sequences are MNHEY and SVGAGI. The CDR3 totals 15 residues. CDR3 protein: CASSSPNRGDYEQYF. The CDR3 nucleotides are TGTGCCAGCAGTTCCCCCAACAGGGGCGACTACGAGCAGTACTTC.